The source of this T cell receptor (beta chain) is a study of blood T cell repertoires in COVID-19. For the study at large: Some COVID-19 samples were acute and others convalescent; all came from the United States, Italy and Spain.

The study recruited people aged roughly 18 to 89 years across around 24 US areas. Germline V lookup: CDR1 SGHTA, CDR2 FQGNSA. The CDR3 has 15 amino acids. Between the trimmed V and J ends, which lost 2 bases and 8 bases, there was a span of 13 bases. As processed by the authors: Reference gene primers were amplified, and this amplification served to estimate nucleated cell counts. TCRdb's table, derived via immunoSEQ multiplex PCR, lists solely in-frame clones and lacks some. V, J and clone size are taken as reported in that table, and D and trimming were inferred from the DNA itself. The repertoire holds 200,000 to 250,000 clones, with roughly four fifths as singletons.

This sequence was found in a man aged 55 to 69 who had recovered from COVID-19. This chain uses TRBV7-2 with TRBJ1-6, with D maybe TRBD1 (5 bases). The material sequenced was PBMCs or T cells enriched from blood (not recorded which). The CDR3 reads CASSLSGRDDSPLHF. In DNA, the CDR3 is TGTGCCAGCAGCTTATCAGGCAGGGATGATTCACCCCTCCACTTT.